One sample yielded the 25 T cell receptor beta chains listed below, sequenced in a study of OX40 agonist ivuxolimab in advanced cancers. Produced via immunoSEQ multiplex PCR; TCRdb's table is partial and in-frame only. The repertoire consists of 65,000 to 95,000 clones, with about 91% occurring once and the leading ten covering about 2.3%. The sequenced sample was CD4+ or CD8+ T cells sorted from blood, obtained in a trial of the OX40 agonist ivuxolimab. The receptors originated from an adult with an advanced solid tumor such as melanoma, head and neck, liver or kidney cancer.

The V and J genes are TRBV6-6 and TRBJ2-3; D is uncertain. The CDR3 runs 13 residues. Germline V gene sequence: CDR1 MNHNY, CDR2 SVGAGI (reference sequence). Trimming left V 6 bases short and J 4 bases short, with 11 bases between. The CDR3 sequence: CASSRLGADTQYF. Here the CDR3 DNA reads TGTGCCAGCAGCCGCCTCGGCGCAGATACGCAGTATTTT.

The V call is TRBV7-9, the J call TRBJ2-5, with a tentative D call TRBD1 (6 bases). V was trimmed by 1 base and J by 2 bases, leaving 8 bases between them. Germline V gene data show CDR1 as SEHNR and CDR2 as FQNEAQ (reference sequence). This CDR3 has 14 residues. The CDR3 region is CASSLGTAQETQYF. The DNA of the CDR3 is TGTGCCAGCAGCTTAGGGACAGCGCAAGAGACCCAGTACTTC. The whole variable domain, filled in from reference TRBV7-9 and TRBJ2-5, reads DTGVSQNPRHKITKRGQNVTFRCDPISEHNRLYWYRQTLGQGPEFLTYFQNEAQLEKSRLLSDRFSAERPKGSFSTLEIQRTEQGDSAMYLCASSLGTAQETQYFGPGTRLLVL.

V and J are TRBV2 and TRBJ1-1; TRBD1 aligns across 7 bases. Germline V CDR1 and CDR2: SNHLY, FYNNEI. J gave up 4 bases and V 8 bases, and 10 bases lay outside the gene matches. The CDR3 loop spans 14 amino acids. CDR3 in DNA: TGTGCCAGCCAGTACCCGACAGGGACCACTGAAGCTTTCTTT. Its translation is CASQYPTGTTEAFF.

The chain uses TRBV9 and TRBJ2-3, with a possible D match to TRBD2 (5 bases). The CDR3 loop spans 16 amino acids. Trimming pared 1 base from V and 2 bases from J, leaving 14 bases between. CDR1 and CDR2 from the germline V gene are SGDLS and YYNGEE. CDR3 loop: CASSVLSAQHTDTQYF. As DNA, the CDR3 is TGTGCCAGCAGCGTACTTAGCGCCCAACACACAGATACGCAGTATTTT.

The rearrangement joins TRBV28 to TRBJ2-2; 10 bases are a match to TRBD2. The CDR3 runs to 15 residues. The junction had 7 bases not matched to a gene; V was cut back by 7 bases and J by 5 bases. CDR1 and CDR2 from the germline V gene are MDHEN and SYDVKM. The CDR3 sequence: CASITAGGGTGELFF. CDR3 bases: TGTGCCAGCATCACAGCGGGAGGGGGGACCGGGGAGCTGTTTTTT.

The rearrangement uses TRBV5-1 and TRBJ2-2; TRBD1 aligns across 10 bases. The CDR3 loop spans 18 amino acids. V was clipped by 4 bases and J by 4 bases; unmatched bases: 13. CDR1 and CDR2 from the germline V gene are SGHRS and YFSETQ. This chain's CDR3 is CASSPQTGGKASTGELFF. CDR3 coding DNA: TGCGCCAGCAGCCCTCAGACAGGGGGCAAAGCGAGCACCGGGGAGCTGTTTTTT.

This clone was found once. This sequence joins TRBV28 and TRBJ1-1, with TRBD1 as a possible D gene (5 bases). Germline CDR1 reads MDHEN; CDR2 reads SYDVKM. The CDR3 loop spans 14 amino acids. The V gene lost 4 bases and the J gene lost 5 bases, with 14 bases spanning the gap. The CDR3 region is CASSSPSGVTEAFF. The CDR3, as DNA: TGTGCCAGCAGTTCCCCCTCGGGGGTGACTGAAGCTTTCTTT.

The chain links TRBV7-2 to TRBJ2-5; D is unresolved. Germline CDR1 is SGHTA and CDR2 is FQGNSA. The CDR3 totals 13 residues. The ends were cut back, 8 bases at V and 3 bases at J, with 13 bases in the middle. Written as DNA, the CDR3 is TGTGCCAGCCGCTCCGGGCCGGAAGAGACCCAGTACTTC. Amino acids: CASRSGPEETQYF. Together with reference TRBV7-2 and TRBJ2-5, the CDR3 gives the full variable domain: GAGVSQSPSNKVTEKGKDVELRCDPISGHTALYWYRQSLGQGLEFLIYFQGNSAPDKSGLPSDRFSAERTGGSVSTLTIQRTQQEDSAVYLCASRSGPEETQYFGPGTRLLVL.

The chain recombines TRBV23-1 with TRBJ2-7, with D possibly called TRBD1 or TRBD2 (5 bases each). TRBV23-1 is reported as an ORF; its role is uncertain. V lost 6 bases and J lost 0, with 15 bases in between. The CDR3 has 15 amino acids. In DNA form, the CDR3 reads TGCGCCAGCAGCCCCCAGGGCACTAGCTCCTACGAGCAGTACTTC. Protein sequence: CASSPQGTSSYEQYF.

The chain recombines TRBV27 with TRBJ1-5; D is uncertain. The CDR3 extends over 13 amino acids. Germline assignment: CDR1 MNHEY and CDR2 SMNVEV (reference sequence). Between the trimmed V and J ends, which lost 4 bases and 3 bases, there was a span of 7 bases. CDR3 nucleotides: TGTGCCAGCAGTTGGCAGAACAATCAGCCCCAGCATTTT. Translation gives CASSWQNNQPQHF.

This clone was counted a single time. The chain recombines TRBV7-6 with TRBJ1-3, with D possibly being TRBD1 (6 bases). The CDR3 has 12 residues. The ends were cut back, 5 bases at V and 7 bases at J, with 9 bases in the middle. The germline V gene has CDR1 SGHVS and CDR2 FNYEAQ. The CDR3: CASSRTGNTIYF. The CDR3 region has the DNA TGTGCCAGCAGCCGCACAGGGAACACCATATATTTT.

V usage is TRBV15 and J usage is TRBJ1-5; D is unresolved. Trimming pared 1 base from V and 7 bases from J, leaving 14 bases between. CDR3 size: 15 residues. Germline V CDR1 and CDR2: LNHNV, YYDKDF (reference sequence). The DNA for the CDR3 is TGTGCCACCAGCAGAGCGGGCTCTCAAGTCCAGCCCCAGCATTTT. Translation: CATSRAGSQVQPQHF. The variable domain in full, with the rest retrieved from reference TRBV15 and TRBJ1-5, is DAMVIQNPRYQVTQFGKPVTLSCSQTLNHNVMYWYQQKSSQAPKLLFHYYDKDFNNEADTPDNFQSRRPNTSFCFLDIRSPGLGDTAMYLCATSRAGSQVQPQHFGDGTRLSIL.

A single count supports this clone. The chain employs TRBV6-5 and TRBJ2-5; D is uncertain. Trimming pared 6 bases from V and 5 bases from J, leaving 7 bases between. Germline V gene sequence: CDR1 MNHEY, CDR2 SVGAGI. CDR3 length: 11 residues. In DNA form, the CDR3 reads TGTGCCAGCAGAAACTCCGAGACCCAGTACTTC. Translation: CASRNSETQYF.

This chain links TRBV9 with TRBJ2-6; D tentatively reads TRBD1 or TRBD2 (5 bases each). CDR1 and CDR2 from the germline V gene are SGDLS and YYNGEE. V lost 0 bases to trimming and J lost 4 bases, with 14 bases between them. CDR3 size: 17 residues. CDR3 region: CASSVGPGPPGANVLTF. The CDR3, as DNA: TGTGCCAGCAGCGTAGGACCGGGGCCCCCAGGGGCCAACGTCCTGACTTTC.

This chain uses TRBV2 with TRBJ2-7, with 8 nucleotides matching TRBD1. V lost 6 bases, J lost 0 bases, and 4 bases stayed unmatched. The CDR3 contains 14 residues. Looked up from germline, CDR1 is SNHLY and CDR2 is FYNNEI. The CDR3 loop reads CASRMGQVSYEQYF. DNA of the CDR3: TGTGCCAGCAGGATGGGACAGGTCTCCTACGAGCAGTACTTC.

The V gene is TRBV23-1, the J gene TRBJ2-2; possibly TRBD2 for D (6 bases). TRBV23-1 is sorted into the ORF group, with uncertain function. This CDR3 spans 15 amino acids. V was pared by 6 bases and J by 1 base, with 12 bases between. CDR3 region: CASRWGVENTGELFF. CDR3 nucleotide sequence: TGCGCCAGCAGATGGGGGGTCGAGAACACCGGGGAGCTGTTTTTT.

This clone has just one count. This chain uses TRBV6-1 with TRBJ1-1; weak D call: TRBD1 (6 bases). The length of the CDR3 is 11 residues. V was trimmed by 8 bases and J by 6 bases, leaving 10 bases between them. The germline CDR1 and CDR2 sequences are MNHNS and SASEGT. In DNA form, the CDR3 reads TGTGCCAGCGGAGGGGGTCCTGAAGCTTTCTTT. Translated: CASGGGPEAFF.

This chain connects TRBV9 to TRBJ1-3; possibly TRBD1 for D (6 bases). Germline V lookup: CDR1 SGDLS, CDR2 YYNGEE. This CDR3 is 19 amino acids long. The ends were cut back, 0 bases at V and 0 bases at J, with 19 bases in the middle. CDR3 DNA sequence: TGTGCCAGCAGCGTAGAGAGGAAAGGGGGTACTTTCTCTGGAAACACCATATATTTT. This gives the protein CASSVERKGGTFSGNTIYF.

The rearrangement joins TRBV5-1 to TRBJ1-2, with D maybe TRBD1 (5 bases). Per the germline V gene, CDR1 is SGHRS and CDR2 is YFSETQ. Trimming pared 0 bases from V and 5 bases from J, leaving 5 bases between. CDR3 length: 12 amino acids. The CDR3 is CASSLEGYGYTF. DNA for the CDR3: TGCGCCAGCAGCTTGGAGGGGTATGGCTACACCTTC.

The gene calls are TRBV25-1 and TRBJ2-7; TRBD2 matches at 8 bases. From germline, CDR1 is MGHDK and CDR2 SYGVNS. The trim removed 8 bases at V and 6 bases at J, leaving 6 bases unmatched. This CDR3 region has 12 residues. The CDR3 here is CASRSGGGEQYF. CDR3 in DNA: TGTGCCAGCCGAAGCGGGGGAGGCGAGCAGTACTTC.

The CDR3 is CASSLSTGVIGNTIYF. CDR3 bases: TGTGCCAGCAGTTTGTCGACAGGGGTAATTGGAAACACCATATATTTT. The rearrangement uses TRBV28 and TRBJ1-3; 8 bases match TRBD1. This CDR3 comprises 16 residues. V gave up 3 bases and J gave up 3 bases; unmatched junction bases: 7. Germline lookup yields CDR1 MDHEN and CDR2 SYDVKM.

This chain uses TRBV11-2 with TRBJ2-7, with D perhaps TRBD1 or TRBD2 (5 bases each). With 0 bases removed from V and 5 bases from J, the gap between germline ends came to 11 bases. In germline, CDR1 is SGHAT, CDR2 FQNNGV. This CDR3 has 14 amino acids. This CDR3 is CASSLDPGQDEQYF. DNA for the CDR3: TGTGCCAGCAGCTTAGATCCGGGGCAGGACGAGCAGTACTTC.

The chain employs TRBV4-1 and TRBJ2-2, with D uncertain. Germline values: CDR1 MGHRA, CDR2 YSYEKL. The V end was cut by 0 bases, the J end by 7 bases, with 15 bases between. CDR3 length: 16 amino acids. The DNA for the CDR3 is TGCGCCAGCAGCCAAGATTTGGCGGTAGTCAGCGGGGAGCTGTTTTTT. Translation gives CASSQDLAVVSGELFF.

CDR3 sequence: CSVGGGIWDTQYF. The CDR3 DNA reads as TGCAGCGTTGGAGGGGGTATCTGGGATACGCAGTATTTT. The chain links TRBV29-1 to TRBJ2-3, with D perhaps matching TRBD1 (6 bases). This CDR3 comprises 13 residues. Germline V gives CDR1 SQVTM, CDR2 ANQGSEA. Trimming took 4 bases from V and 6 from J, leaving 14 bases between them.

The V call is TRBV29-1, the J call TRBJ1-1; D might be TRBD1 (5 bases). Germline-derived CDR1 and CDR2 are SQVTM and ANQGSEA. With 0 bases removed from V and 0 bases from J, the gap between germline ends came to 20 bases. The CDR3 has 18 residues. The CDR3, as DNA: TGCAGCGTTGAAGATCGGGGCAGTCGGAGGGCCATGAACACTGAAGCTTTCTTT. Amino acids: CSVEDRGSRRAMNTEAFF.